A single sample gave rise to the 28 T cell receptor beta chains below, sequenced in a study of blood T cell repertoires in COVID-19 (dated by TCRdb to 2018 to 2020). The method was the immunoSEQ multiplex PCR assay. What TCRdb holds here is the immuneACCESS table cut down to in-frame rearrangements. Part of the clones is not present; checked against another copy, under half of the missing clones reflect an unresolved V gene, and the others are unexplained. Recorded for this sample are 450,000 to 500,000 clones; less than 90% of them occurred a single time. The ten largest clonotypes hold 6.5% to 9.5% of the sample. The sequencing input was PBMCs or T cells enriched from blood (not recorded which). These receptors were obtained from a woman aged 55-69 years who had recovered from COVID-19.

The chain has TRBV19 and TRBJ1-5, with D perhaps TRBD1 (6 bases). The length of the CDR3 is 18 residues. Per germline, CDR1 LNHDA and CDR2 SQIVND (reference sequence). The ends were cut back, 1 base at V and 3 bases at J, with 19 bases in the middle. The CDR3 nucleotides read TGTGCCAGTAGTATAGGGGGGCAGTCGGGCGGCTTCAATCAGCCCCAGCATTTT. It yields the protein CASSIGGQSGGFNQPQHF.

This clone was found once. This chain uses TRBV11-3 with TRBJ1-1, with D unresolved. V was shortened by 5 bases and J by 10 bases, with 17 bases between the two germline ends. Looked up from germline, CDR1 is SGHNT and CDR2 is YENEEA. The CDR3 spans 13 residues. In DNA, the CDR3 is TGTGCCAGCAGCCCGCGCCATGCCCCCCTAGCTTTCTTT. It is translated as CASSPRHAPLAFF. The full variable domain, completed using reference TRBV11-3 and TRBJ1-1, is EAGVVQSPRYKIIEKKQPVAFWCNPISGHNTLYWYLQNLGQGPELLIRYENEEAVDDSQLPKDRFSAERLKGVDSTLKIQPAELGDSAVYLCASSPRHAPLAFFGQGTRLTVV.

The sample holds one count of this clone. V gene TRBV7-2 combines with J gene TRBJ1-5; no clear D gene. V was cut by 5 bases and J by 0 bases, with 5 bases left in between. The germline gives CDR1 SGHTA, CDR2 FQGNSA. This CDR3 is 13 amino acids long. The CDR3 coding sequence is TGTGCCAGCAGCCGGTATAGCAATCAGCCCCAGCATTTT. It translates to CASSRYSNQPQHF.

This clone has a single count. J is TRBJ2-7 and V is TRBV10-3, with 7 positions matching TRBD2. The CDR3 has 12 amino acids. V shed 1 base and J 6 bases; nucleotides not matched to a gene: 0. CDR1 ENHRY and CDR2 SYGVKD come from the germline V gene. This chain's CDR3 is CAISELAGEQYV. DNA for the CDR3: TGTGCCATCAGTGAGTTAGCGGGCGAGCAGTACGTC.

Comment on this clone: In the same sample, other DNA sequences code for this CDR3. This chain uses TRBV24-1 with TRBJ1-5; TRBD1 agrees at 12 bases. Germline V gene sequence: CDR1 KGHDR, CDR2 SFDVKD. With 4 bases clipped from V and 1 base from J, the junction kept 4 bases outside the gene matches. CDR3 length equals 17 residues. CDR3 region: CATSDPGTGGSNQPQHF. The CDR3 region has the DNA TGTGCCACCAGTGACCCCGGGACAGGGGGCAGCAATCAGCCCCAGCATTTT.

The chain couples TRBV19 to TRBJ2-7, with TRBD1 identical over 10 bases. Germline V gene data show CDR1 as LNHDA and CDR2 as SQIVND (reference sequence). The V and J ends lost 9 bases and 3 bases, in that order; junction bases with no gene match: 2. The CDR3 runs 12 residues. CDR3 sequence: CASRDRGYEQYF. The DNA for the CDR3 is TGTGCCAGCCGGGACAGGGGCTACGAGCAGTACTTC.

The chain couples TRBV7-2 to TRBJ2-7; 13 positions match TRBD2. After removal of 5 bases from V and 3 bases from J, the junction contained 4 bases not matched to a gene. CDR3 size: 15 residues. CDR1 and CDR2 (germline): SGHTA, FQGNSA. CDR3 DNA sequence: TGTGCCAGCAGCAGGACTAGCGGGGGTCTCTACGAGCAGTACGTC. Protein product: CASSRTSGGLYEQYV.

This chain uses TRBV27 with TRBJ1-4; 10 bases fit TRBD1. Per the germline V gene, CDR1 is MNHEY and CDR2 is SMNVEV (reference sequence). This CDR3 region has 13 residues. After removal of 6 bases from V and 12 bases from J, the junction contained 7 bases not matched to a gene. The CDR3 DNA reads as TGTGCCAGCAGGCGACGACAGGGGGCGGAACTGTTTTTT. Protein product: CASRRRQGAELFF.

This clone appeared once. This chain uses TRBV5-1 with TRBJ2-3; 11 bases align to TRBD2. The CDR3 runs 16 residues. The germline CDR1 and CDR2 sequences are SGHRS and YFSETQ. After removal of 4 bases from V and 5 bases from J, the junction contained 9 bases not matched to a gene. CDR3 sequence (DNA): TGCGCCAGCAGCCTTCTGACTAGCGGGGTTGGAGATACGCAGTATTTT. Translated, it gives CASSLLTSGVGDTQYF.

The V gene is TRBV7-9, the J gene TRBJ1-2, with D perhaps TRBD1 (6 bases). V was shortened by 5 bases and J by 2 bases, with 12 bases between the two germline ends. The CDR3 loop spans 14 amino acids. CDR1 and CDR2 (germline): SEHNR, FQNEAQ (reference sequence). CDR3 in DNA: TGTGCCAGCAGCCCACCGGACAGAAACTATGGCTACACCTTC. It specifies CASSPPDRNYGYTF.

V and J are TRBV19 and TRBJ1-4; 7 positions agree with TRBD1. In germline, CDR1 is LNHDA, CDR2 SQIVND (reference sequence). The CDR3 has 13 residues. J gave up 5 bases and V 8 bases, and 5 bases lay outside the gene matches. CDR3: CASGGTVNEKLFF. CDR3 bases: TGTGCCAGTGGGGGGACAGTGAATGAAAAACTGTTTTTT. The full variable domain, in which reference TRBV19 and TRBJ1-4 provide the parts outside the CDR3, is DGGITQSPKYLFRKEGQNVTLSCEQNLNHDAMYWYRQDPGQGLRLIYYSQIVNDFQKGDIAEGYSVSREKKESFPLTVTSAQKNPTAFYLCASGGTVNEKLFFGSGTQLSVL.

V gene TRBV10-1 combines with J gene TRBJ1-3; D ambiguous. The CDR3 is 15 amino acids. Germline V lookup: CDR1 WNHNN, CDR2 SYGVQD (reference sequence). Trimming left V 7 bases short and J 0 bases short, with 13 bases between. The CDR3 loop is CASTRTGSSGNTIYF. The CDR3, as DNA: TGCGCCAGCACCCGGACGGGGAGCTCTGGAAACACCATATATTTT.

The gene calls are TRBV2 and TRBJ1-2; D gene unclear. Germline V CDR1 and CDR2: SNHLY, FYNNEI. The CDR3 is 12 residues long. V shed 6 bases and J shed 3 bases, with 8 bases lying between them. The CDR3 protein is CASRAVDYGYTF. In DNA, the CDR3 is TGTGCCAGCAGGGCAGTGGACTATGGCTACACCTTC. Using reference TRBV2 and TRBJ1-2 for the parts outside the CDR3, the full variable domain is EPEVTQTPSHQVTQMGQEVILRCVPISNHLYFYWYRQILGQKVEFLVSFYNNEISEKSEIFDDQFSVERPDGSNFTLKIRSTKLEDSAMYFCASRAVDYGYTFGSGTRLTVV.

The chain is built from TRBV2 and TRBJ2-6, with 7 bases fitting TRBD1. The CDR3 runs 18 residues. With V trimmed by 7 bases and J by 4 bases, 16 bases remained unmatched. The germline V gene has CDR1 SNHLY and CDR2 FYNNEI. DNA of the CDR3: TGTGCCAGCACCGGACGACAGGGCCGAGCCCAAGGGGCCAACGTCCTGACTTTC. This gives the protein CASTGRQGRAQGANVLTF.

The rearrangement joins TRBV14 to TRBJ1-2, with D possibly TRBD1 on 6 matching bases. The CDR3 runs to 19 residues. V was pared by 0 bases and J by 5 bases, with 25 bases between. Looked up from germline, CDR1 is SGHDN and CDR2 is FVKESK. CDR3 protein: CASSQDRRRGGEVWYGYTF. The CDR3 bases are TGTGCCAGCAGCCAAGATCGGCGCAGGGGAGGGGAAGTGTGGTATGGCTACACCTTC.

This chain joins TRBV24-1 and TRBJ1-5; 10 bases agree with TRBD1. V shed 1 base and J 7 bases; nucleotides not matched to a gene: 9. The CDR3 is 17 amino acids. Per the germline V gene, CDR1 is KGHDR and CDR2 is SFDVKD. The CDR3 spells CATSDFAGQGVGQPQHF. Written as DNA, the CDR3 is TGTGCCACCAGTGATTTTGCCGGACAGGGGGTAGGACAGCCCCAGCATTTT.

This clone showed up just a few times. The rearrangement uses TRBV3-1 (or the pseudogene TRBV3-2) and TRBJ1-2; weak D call: TRBD1 (5 bases). This CDR3 is built from 13 residues. V was shortened by 0 bases and J by 4 bases, with 6 bases between the two germline ends. The germline V gene encodes CDR1 LGHDT and CDR2 YNNKEL (reference sequence). The CDR3 DNA sequence: TGTGCCAGCAGCCAAGACAGGGTCTATGGCTACACCTTC. It is translated as CASSQDRVYGYTF.

Only one count was recorded for this clone. The J gene is TRBJ1-6, the V gene TRBV11-2; a weak D match, TRBD1 (5 bases). Trimming cost V 6 bases and J 7 bases, with 16 bases left between them. Germline V gene lookup returns CDR1 SGHAT and CDR2 FQNNGV. CDR3 length equals 15 residues. For the CDR3, the DNA is TGTGCCAGCAGATCCCCCGGGGGGTGGAATTCACCCCTCCACTTT. As protein: CASRSPGGWNSPLHF.

CDR3: CASRQGTSWDQPQHF. The CDR3 coding sequence is TGCGCCAGTCGACAGGGGACCAGTTGGGATCAGCCCCAGCATTTT. The chain carries TRBV5-1 and TRBJ1-5, with 8 bases matching TRBD1. CDR1 is SGHRS and CDR2 is YFSETQ in the germline V gene. CDR3 length: 15 amino acids. The ends lost 8 bases at V and 5 bases at J; junction bases unmatched: 12.

J is TRBJ1-2 and V is TRBV4-1, with TRBD1 identical over 7 bases. Germline lookup yields CDR1 MGHRA and CDR2 YSYEKL. With 4 bases clipped from V and 4 bases from J, the junction kept 6 bases outside the gene matches. This CDR3 has 14 residues. CDR3 loop: CASSLNDRAYGYTF. The CDR3 DNA is TGCGCCAGCAGCCTAAACGACAGGGCCTATGGCTACACCTTC.

V gene TRBV27 combines with J gene TRBJ1-5, with TRBD1 as a possible D gene (6 bases). The germline gives CDR1 MNHEY, CDR2 SMNVEV (reference sequence). Trimming pared 4 bases from V and 3 bases from J, leaving 22 bases between. The CDR3 consists of 18 residues. The CDR3 here is CASSSYLLGGQHNQPQHF. DNA of the CDR3: TGTGCCAGCAGTTCATACCTCCTGGGGGGGCAACACAATCAGCCCCAGCATTTT.

This clone showed up just once. V and J are TRBV27 and TRBJ1-2, with D hard to call. The CDR3 runs to 16 residues. V was shortened by 2 bases and J by 2 bases, with 15 bases between the two germline ends. The V gene's germline CDR1 is MNHEY and CDR2 SMNVEV (reference sequence). CDR3 DNA sequence: TGTGCCAGCAGTTTAAGTCGGGGAGGGAAAAACTATGGCTACACCTTC. Translation: CASSLSRGGKNYGYTF.

V usage is TRBV11-2 and J usage is TRBJ1-2, with a weak D call TRBD1 (5 bases). The germline CDR1 and CDR2 sequences are SGHAT and FQNNGV. V shed 5 bases and J shed 5 bases, with 21 bases lying between them. The CDR3 runs to 16 residues. The CDR3, as DNA: TGTGCCAGCAGCACCCGCACAGTGGGAAGGGGTTATGGCTACACCTTC. It is translated as CASSTRTVGRGYGYTF.

The rearrangement uses TRBV24-1 and TRBJ2-5, with D possibly TRBD2 on 5 matching bases. Germline V gene sequence: CDR1 KGHDR, CDR2 SFDVKD. V lost 9 bases to trimming and J lost 2 bases, with 9 bases between them. The CDR3 is made up of 12 amino acids. In DNA, the CDR3 is TGTGCCACCGCCGGGGTACAAGAGACCCAGTACTTC. Residues: CATAGVQETQYF.

This chain connects TRBV24-1 to TRBJ1-2; 10 bases match TRBD1. Per the germline V gene, CDR1 is KGHDR and CDR2 is SFDVKD. This CDR3 spans 17 amino acids. After removal of 6 bases from V and 2 bases from J, the junction contained 11 bases not matched to a gene. Here the CDR3 DNA reads TGTGCCACCAGTCACAGGGTTGGACAGGGGGGGAACTATGGCTACACCTTC. This codes for CATSHRVGQGGNYGYTF.

The V and J genes are TRBV15 and TRBJ1-5; D might be TRBD1 (5 bases). CDR1 and CDR2 (germline): LNHNV, YYDKDF (reference sequence). V gave up 0 bases and J gave up 0 bases, with 15 bases separating them. The CDR3 extends over 18 amino acids. The CDR3 reads CATSRDPRQPYSNQPQHF. The CDR3, as DNA: TGTGCCACCAGCAGAGACCCTCGACAGCCTTATAGCAATCAGCCCCAGCATTTT.

The chain joins TRBV30 to TRBJ1-2, with D perhaps TRBD1 (5 bases). This CDR3 contains 12 residues. Germline loops: CDR1 GTSNPN, CDR2 SVGIG (reference sequence). The V end was cut by 2 bases, the J end by 8 bases, with 12 bases between. The CDR3 DNA reads TGTGCCTGGAGTCAGGGTCCGGAAGGCTACACCTTC. The encoded protein is CAWSQGPEGYTF. Full variable domain (remainder filled in from reference TRBV30 and TRBJ1-2): SQTIHQWPATLVQPVGSPLSLECTVEGTSNPNLYWYRQAAGRGLQLLFYSVGIGQISSEVPQNLSASRPQDRQFILSSKKLLLSDSGFYLCAWSQGPEGYTFGSGTRLTVV.

The chain couples TRBV28 to TRBJ1-5; TRBD1 might be the D (5 bases). CDR1 and CDR2 from the germline V gene are MDHEN and SYDVKM. V shed 6 bases and J shed 1 base, with 19 bases lying between them. The CDR3 covers 17 residues. This CDR3 is CASRSWGVTSSNQPQHF. CDR3 sequence (DNA): TGTGCCAGCAGGTCTTGGGGGGTGACATCAAGCAATCAGCCCCAGCATTTT.